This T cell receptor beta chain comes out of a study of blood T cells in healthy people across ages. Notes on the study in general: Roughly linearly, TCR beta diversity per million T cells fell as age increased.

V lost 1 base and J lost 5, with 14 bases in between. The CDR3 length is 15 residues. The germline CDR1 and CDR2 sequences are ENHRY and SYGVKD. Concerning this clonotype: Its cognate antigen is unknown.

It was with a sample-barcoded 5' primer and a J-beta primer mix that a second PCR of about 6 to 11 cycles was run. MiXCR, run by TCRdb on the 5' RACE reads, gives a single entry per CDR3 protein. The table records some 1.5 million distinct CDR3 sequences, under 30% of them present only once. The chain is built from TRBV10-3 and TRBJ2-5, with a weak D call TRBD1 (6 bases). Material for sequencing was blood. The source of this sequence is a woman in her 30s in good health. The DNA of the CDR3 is TGTGCCATCAGTGAGTGGCTAGGGGGAGAGGAGACCCAGTACTTC. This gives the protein CAISEWLGGEETQYF.